This T cell receptor (beta chain) was identified during a study of Ad26.COV2.S vaccination and SARS-CoV-2 variants. Study overall: The vaccine Ad26.COV2.S was put into the muscle once, or twice with 56 days between. The study's findings and limits: For non-spike TCRs, breadth in vaccine recipients resembled that in placebo recipients. Researchers cautioned that TCR breadth and depth analyses may have underestimated total T cell responses.

The treatment is: around 19 received Ad26.COV2.S at low or high dose, single or two shots; five or six received placebo; per-sample allocation not given. Sampling happened 63 days after the first vaccine or placebo injection. To note about this clone: The antigen remains unidentified.

The method was immunoSEQ multiplex PCR; TCRdb's version includes in-frame clones alone and lacks a portion of them. The repertoire has over 400,000 clones, about 92% of them found once; the top ten carry roughly 4.3%. CDR1 and CDR2 (germline): SEHNR, FQNEAQ (reference sequence). CDR3 length equals 16 residues. Trimming left V 7 bases short and J 1 base short, with 19 bases between. The specimen was peripheral blood, collected in a trial of Ad26.COV2.S vaccine versus placebo. The chain links TRBV7-9 to TRBJ1-1, with D perhaps TRBD1 (5 bases). This TCR was sampled from a person aged 18-65 years who received the Ad26.COV2.S COVID-19 vaccine or a placebo. The CDR3 DNA reads TGTGCCAGCAACACAGGTGGTGTGGCTGAGAACACTGAAGCTTTCTTT. Its protein product is CASNTGGVAENTEAFF.